This T cell receptor beta chain was sequenced during a study of glioma-infiltrating T cells (dated by TCRdb to the mid-2010s). Study-wide context: TCR alpha- and beta-chain repertoires were sequenced from glioma tissue, non-neoplastic brain tissue and matched peripheral blood mononuclear cells. To measure how far tissue and blood T-cell populations diverged, each tissue-infiltrating repertoire was compared against the peripheral blood repertoire of the same patient. The paired cohort comprised three low-grade glioma patients, roughly 8 primary glioblastoma patients and three non-glioma patients contributing non-neoplastic brain tissue. Findings and caveats that apply to the study as a whole: Very few CDR3 sequences were shared between tissue and blood, attributed to high CDR3 diversity and limited sampling. VJ-independent divergence between tissue and blood was found to be below expectation in non-neoplastic patients but above expectation in all gliomas, particularly low-grade gliomas. Small numbers underpinned the group comparisons: about 8 glioblastoma patients, three low-grade glioma patients and three non-neoplastic patients.

From a lookup of the germline V gene, CDR1 and CDR2 are ENHRY and SYGVKD. Including the terminal cysteine and phenylalanine, the CDR3 comprises 12 residues. The CDR3 DNA has 36 bases and is translated from base 1. Remarks on this clonotype: Its cognate antigen has yet to be identified. Possible read error: a much larger clone is one base away.

The iRepertoire nested amplicon-rescue multiplex PCR (arm-PCR) platform was used to amplify TCR alpha and beta CDR3 regions from RNA. The input for one-step reverse transcription and amplification was roughly 85-400 ng of either tissue mRNA or PBMC total RNA. Following bead purification, Illumina adapters were added by a secondary multiplex PCR, and libraries between 200 and 400 bp were gel-purified. The libraries contained internal 6-nucleotide barcodes that were used for demultiplexing. Libraries were sequenced on an Illumina MiSeq with 2x220 or 2x250 nucleotide paired-end reads. Under the source paper's analysis protocol: Paired reads were merged using FLASH 1.2.11 and were aligned to the GRCh37 human genome using BWA-MEM, after which TRA and TRB reads were extracted. An IMGT-derived reference of cassette sequences and CDR3 motifs, with pseudogenes included, was used for V and J assignment. Reads were translated in three frames, and productive CDR3s were defined as those with a C...FGXG motif and no stop codons. A clonotype was defined as a unique combination of a V-J cassette pair and a CDR3 amino acid sequence. Hamming distance filtering was applied to reads, with thresholds set by the sequence error rate of each sample in mapped regions. TCRdb reanalyzed the raw reads on its own, using fastp at Q25 for trimming and MiXCR for clone calling, and kept in-frame beta chains. Rows with one shared CDR3 protein collapse into an entry with the most common genes and DNA. TCRdb's processing, not the authors' own work, is the source of the V and J calls. This sample is represented by about 200,000 distinct CDR3 sequences; 30% to 40% of them were singletons. 20% of the sample is taken by the ten largest.

The sample consisted of glioma tissue, nonneoplastic brain tissue, or PBMCs (not recorded which). The chain uses TRBV10-3 and TRBJ2-7; the D gene identity is not certain. The J call may be incorrect, as the DNA end agrees better with TRBJ2-5. This clonotype was obtained from a human donor with low-grade glioma or glioblastoma, undergoing nonglioma brain surgery, or in good health (not recorded which). The CDR3 has the sequence CAISSTQETQYF. The DNA reads TGTGCCATCAGTTCGACGCAAGAGACCCAGTACTTC.